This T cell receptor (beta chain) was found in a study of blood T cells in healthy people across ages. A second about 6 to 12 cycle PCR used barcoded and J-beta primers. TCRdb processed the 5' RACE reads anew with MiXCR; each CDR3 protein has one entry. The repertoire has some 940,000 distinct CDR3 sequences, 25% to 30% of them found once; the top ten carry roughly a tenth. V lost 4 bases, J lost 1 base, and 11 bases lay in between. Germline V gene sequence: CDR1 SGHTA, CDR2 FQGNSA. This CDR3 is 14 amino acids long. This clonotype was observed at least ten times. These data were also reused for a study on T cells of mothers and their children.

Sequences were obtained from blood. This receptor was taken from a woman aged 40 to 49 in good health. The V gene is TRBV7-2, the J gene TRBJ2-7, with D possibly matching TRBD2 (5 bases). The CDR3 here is CASSSARTSYEQYF. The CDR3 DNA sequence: TGTGCCAGCAGCTCCGCCAGGACTTCCTACGAGCAGTACTTC.